The present T cell receptor (beta chain) was sequenced within a study of T cell repertoires in cytomegalovirus infection. Study as a whole: From public TCR beta signatures came an indication of both CMV infection and matching HLA type.

General study results and limits: Clonotype analysis showed dominance of the ex vivo response by HLA-C-restricted CMV-specific TCR beta clonotypes.

This clonotype was seen only a few times. Its antigen is still unknown. TCRdb re-analysed the reads in MiXCR, keeping a single row per CDR3 protein. The repertoire holds about 920,000 distinct CDR3 sequences, with less than 40% as singletons. The germline V gene has CDR1 SGHVS and CDR2 FQNEAQ. V shed 0 bases, J shed 2 bases, and the junction held 4 bases outside the gene matches. The CDR3 runs 17 residues. The chain is built from TRBV7-8 and TRBJ1-2; 12 bases map to TRBD1. The source is a human donor in good health (CMV status not recorded). Some clones in this sample may be carry-over from other donors' samples. The material sequenced was cultured CD8+ T cells from PBMCs, taken from culture after CMV antigen stimulation. The CDR3 loop is CASSLAGTGGVNYGYTF. The CDR3 DNA reads as TGTGCCAGCAGCTTAGCGGGGACAGGGGGCGTCAACTATGGCTACACCTTC.